The sequence of this TCR beta chain was determined in a study of T-cell reconstitution after alpha-beta-depleted transplantation in children. Library preparation (for TCRbeta) was performed with unique molecular identifiers. In TCRdb, the PCR reads were re-called with MiXCR into one record per CDR3 protein. The sample shows 610,000 or so distinct CDR3 sequences, 27% of them seen only once. Concerning this clonotype: Its specificity is not known.

V lost 6 bases and J lost 0, with 12 bases in between. CDR3 length: 14 residues. Study-level findings and limits: Several hundred graft clones that had expanded were reportedly the source of alpha-beta T cells about two months after transplant.

This TCR derives from a boy younger than two with Wiskott-Aldrich syndrome, due to receive a stem cell transplant. The input for sequencing was PBMCs, taken before TCRalphabeta/CD19-depleted stem cell transplant. This rearrangement joins TRBV12-3 or TRBV12-4 to TRBJ2-7; maybe TRBD2 (5 bases). In DNA form, the CDR3 reads TGTGCCAGCAGGTGGACTGAAGGCTCCTACGAGCAGTACTTC. This translates into CASRWTEGSYEQYF.